This is a list of T cell receptor beta chains from one sample in a study of Ad26.COV2.S vaccination and SARS-CoV-2 variants. Using immunoSEQ multiplex PCR, the repertoire was profiled, and TCRdb retains in-frame clones only, with some absent. The table lists 300,000 to 350,000 clones, approximately 90% of them singletons, with 5% in the top ten. The sequences come from peripheral blood, collected in a trial of Ad26.COV2.S vaccine versus placebo. These receptors were taken from a person aged 18 to 65 who received the Ad26.COV2.S COVID-19 vaccine or a placebo. Each CDR3 is given with its conserved first and last residue. The D gene is left open where the match is weak. Rows may omit the clone size; those that give it use once, few, many or a size class.

v_call	d_call	j_call	clone_size	cdr3_aa	cdr3_nt
TRBV9	TRBD2	TRBJ2-2	NA	CASSPGASGWDTGELFF	TGTGCCAGCAGCCCCGGAGCTAGCGGGTGGGACACCGGGGAGCTGTTTTTT
TRBV5-1	TRBD2	TRBJ2-5	NA	CASSLTSGRLGETQYF	TGCGCCAGCAGCCTGACTAGCGGGAGGTTGGGAGAGACCCAGTACTTC
TRBV27	NA	TRBJ2-7	NA	CASSFYQGSYEQYF	TGTGCCAGCAGTTTTTATCAGGGGAGCTACGAGCAGTACTTC
TRBV19	TRBD1	TRBJ1-2	NA	CASSIYRGQENYGYTF	TGTGCCAGTAGTATTTACAGGGGGCAGGAAAACTATGGCTACACCTTC
TRBV5-1	NA	TRBJ1-1	NA	CASSLSQGNTEAFF	TGCGCCAGCAGCCTCTCCCAAGGAAACACTGAAGCTTTCTTT
TRBV5-6	NA	TRBJ2-1	NA	CASSGDGSPYNEQFF	TGTGCCAGCAGCGGAGACGGATCTCCTTACAATGAGCAGTTCTTC
TRBV2	NA	TRBJ1-3	NA	CASSVQGYSGNTIYF	TGTGCCAGCAGTGTTCAGGGCTACTCTGGAAACACCATATATTTT
TRBV28	NA	TRBJ1-6	NA	CASSLGHNSPLHF	TGTGCCAGCAGTCTGGGGCATAATTCACCCCTCCACTTT
TRBV29-1	NA	TRBJ1-3	NA	CSVTTPTSSGNTIYF	TGCAGCGTCACGACACCCACAAGCTCTGGAAACACCATATATTTT
TRBV5-6	NA	TRBJ2-1	NA	CASSKRFISSYNEQFF	TGTGCCAGCAGCAAAAGGTTCATTAGCTCCTACAATGAGCAGTTCTTC
TRBV3-1/TRBV3-2	NA	TRBJ1-6	NA	CASSQGGGPLHF	TGTGCCAGCAGCCAGGGGGGGGGACCCCTCCACTTT
TRBV27	NA	TRBJ2-3	once	CASSFLQGADTQYF	TGTGCCAGCAGTTTTCTTCAGGGCGCCGATACGCAGTATTTT
TRBV6-5	TRBD2	TRBJ2-5	NA	CASSYSASGTTETQYF	TGTGCCAGCAGTTACTCAGCCTCCGGGACTACAGAGACCCAGTACTTC
TRBV2	NA	TRBJ2-1	NA	CASSEGSNEQFF	TGTGCCAGCAGTGAAGGGAGCAATGAGCAGTTCTTC
TRBV4-1	NA	TRBJ2-7	NA	CASSPVGGSGSYEQYF	TGCGCCAGCAGCCCGGTAGGAGGATCCGGGAGCTACGAGCAGTACTTC
TRBV7-8	TRBD2	TRBJ2-1	NA	CASCLGGRANEQFF	TGTGCCAGCTGTTTAGGCGGGAGGGCAAATGAGCAGTTCTTC
TRBV3-1/TRBV3-2	NA	TRBJ1-1	NA	CASSQESINTEAFF	TGTGCCAGCAGCCAAGAGTCTATTAACACTGAAGCTTTCTTT
TRBV7-9	NA	TRBJ2-2	NA	CASSSRGGDTGELFF	TGTGCCAGCAGCTCCAGAGGGGGAGACACCGGGGAGCTGTTTTTT
TRBV7-3	NA	TRBJ2-7	NA	CASSLGGREDEQYF	TGTGCCAGCAGCTTGGGGGGCAGAGAGGACGAGCAGTACTTC
TRBV4-3	NA	TRBJ2-1	NA	CASSQGLGNEQFF	TGCGCCAGCAGCCAGGGACTGGGCAATGAGCAGTTCTTC